A single sample gave rise to the 25 T cell receptor beta chains below, sequenced in a study of blood T cell repertoires in COVID-19 (dated by TCRdb to between 2020 and 2021). To prepare the library, the immunoSEQ multiplex PCR assay was applied. This is the immuneACCESS table as TCRdb keeps it, with only in-frame sequences that have V and J called. A part of the clones is gone; compared with another copy, unresolved V genes explain less than half, and the rest is unexplained. The sample table holds some 130,000 clones, of which roughly 69% were seen once. Of the sample, approximately 2% is held by the ten largest clones. The sequencing input was peripheral blood. These receptors all stem from a woman in her 70s with acute or convalescent COVID-19.

This clone was observed once. The V and J genes are TRBV5-1 and TRBJ2-3; D not certain. CDR1 SGHRS and CDR2 YFSETQ come from the germline V gene. V lost 4 bases and J 0 bases, leaving 3 bases between the germline ends. There are 12 residues in the CDR3. CDR3 sequence (DNA): TGCGCCAGCAGCACAAGCACAGATACGCAGTATTTT. Translation gives CASSTSTDTQYF.

The chain joins TRBV7-2 to TRBJ1-3; tentatively, D is TRBD1 (6 bases). CDR1 and CDR2 from the germline V gene are SGHTA and FQGNSA. CDR3 length equals 14 residues. V was clipped by 7 bases and J by 0 bases, with 10 bases between them. The DNA for the CDR3 is TGTGCCAGCACTGACAGGAGCTCTGGAAACACCATATATTTT. It is translated as CASTDRSSGNTIYF.

The chain has TRBV27 and TRBJ1-1, with D unclear. With 3 bases removed from V and 2 bases from J, the gap between germline ends came to 10 bases. Germline CDR1 is MNHEY and CDR2 is SMNVEV (reference sequence). CDR3 size: 14 residues. The CDR3 sequence is CASSFTTPNTEAFF. For the CDR3, the DNA is TGTGCCAGCAGTTTCACGACACCTAACACTGAAGCTTTCTTT.

This clone was seen a handful of times. The rearrangement joins TRBV5-8 to TRBJ1-5; D not certain. V lost 2 bases and J 5 bases, leaving 8 bases between the germline ends. The CDR3 runs to 13 residues. Germline values: CDR1 SGHTS, CDR2 YDEGEE. Here the CDR3 DNA reads TGTGCCAGCAGCTTCCTCTTAGATCAGCCCCAGCATTTT. This sequence encodes CASSFLLDQPQHF.

The chain joins TRBV29-1 to TRBJ2-2, with TRBD1 matching 11 bases. Germline CDR1 is SQVTM and CDR2 is ANQGSEA. This CDR3 has 15 amino acids. Trimming took 7 bases from V and 5 from J; bases not matched to a gene: 9. The CDR3 coding sequence is TGCAGCGCCCAAGTAGGGACAGGGGGAACCGGGGAGCTGTTTTTT. Protein product: CSAQVGTGGTGELFF.

This clone appeared once. This rearrangement joins TRBV7-2 to TRBJ2-1; 8 nucleotides line up with TRBD2. The CDR3 is 15 residues long. CDR1 and CDR2 (germline): SGHTA, FQGNSA. J lost 6 bases, V lost 1 base, and 5 bases had no gene match. In nucleotides, the CDR3 is TGTGCCAGCAGCTTAGGCGGGACTAGGGGCAATGAGCAGTTCTTC. This translates into CASSLGGTRGNEQFF.

This sequence joins TRBV6-5 and TRBJ2-1, with 14 bases fitting TRBD2. The CDR3 length is 15 residues. The germline gives CDR1 MNHEY, CDR2 SVGAGI. J lost 9 bases, V lost 5 bases, and 6 bases had no gene match. In DNA, the CDR3 is TGTGCCAGCAGTCCCGGGACTAGCGGGAGTTCTGAGCAGTTCTTC. This gives the protein CASSPGTSGSSEQFF.

V is TRBV27 and J is TRBJ2-2; the match to TRBD2 covers 8 bases. The CDR3 spans 16 residues. Germline lookup yields CDR1 MNHEY and CDR2 SMNVEV (reference sequence). The J segment lost 5 bases and the V segment lost 6 bases, leaving 11 bases of the junction unmatched. CDR3 sequence: CASSLTPGGGTGELFF. CDR3 sequence (DNA): TGTGCCAGCAGCCTTACCCCCGGGGGGGGGACCGGGGAGCTGTTTTTT.

This clone was recorded a few times. The chain couples TRBV5-1 to TRBJ2-2; D is possibly TRBD1 (5 bases). Per the germline V gene, CDR1 is SGHRS and CDR2 is YFSETQ. CDR3 length: 13 residues. Trimming took 0 bases from V and 8 from J, leaving 8 bases between them. The CDR3: CASSLGGVGELFF. As DNA, the CDR3 is TGCGCCAGCAGCTTGGGGGGCGTGGGGGAGCTGTTTTTT.

The CDR3 sequence: CASSLSRDRVTGELFF. In nucleotides, the CDR3 is TGTGCCAGCAGTTTGAGTCGGGACAGGGTCACCGGGGAGCTGTTTTTT. This chain connects TRBV28 to TRBJ2-2; 9 positions agree with TRBD1. J was trimmed by 4 bases and V by 3 bases; bases with no gene match: 6. CDR1 and CDR2 from the germline V gene are MDHEN and SYDVKM. The CDR3 contains 16 residues.

This clone came up a few times. This CDR3 is CATKRAGEGTGANVLTF. The CDR3 DNA is TGTGCCACCAAGAGGGCAGGGGAAGGGACTGGGGCCAACGTCCTGACTTTC. This sequence joins TRBV19 and TRBJ2-6, with D possibly being TRBD1 (6 bases). The CDR3 consists of 17 residues. Trimming removed 10 bases from V and 2 bases from J, with 21 bases in between. Germline V gives CDR1 LNHDA, CDR2 SQIVND (reference sequence).

This clone was detected only a few times. This chain joins TRBV6-2 or TRBV6-3 and TRBJ1-5; D not certain. In germline, CDR1 is MNHEY, CDR2 SVGEGT. The CDR3 covers 15 residues. V dropped 0 bases and J dropped 4 bases, with 10 bases sitting between them. Here the CDR3 reads CASSYSEGLNQPQHF. CDR3 in DNA: TGTGCCAGCAGTTACTCGGAGGGTCTTAATCAGCCCCAGCATTTT.

This clone was counted only a few times. This rearrangement joins TRBV4-2 to TRBJ2-4; unclear D gene. Germline V gives CDR1 LGHNA, CDR2 YNFKEQ. Trimming stripped 2 bases from V and 0 bases from J, with 17 bases between. The length of the CDR3 is 18 residues. For the CDR3, the DNA is TGTGCCAGCAGCCAAAGACTTGCGGCACGGCGAGCCAAAAACATTCAGTACTTC. Its translation is CASSQRLAARRAKNIQYF.

This clone occurred many times. The chain is built from TRBV28 and TRBJ1-1; TRBD1 matches 9 bases. CDR3 length: 14 residues. With 8 bases clipped from V and 1 base from J, the junction kept 5 bases outside the gene matches. Germline V CDR1 and CDR2: MDHEN, SYDVKM. As DNA, the CDR3 is TGTGCCAGCGGATGGACAGGGGAGAACACTGAAGCTTTCTTT. As protein: CASGWTGENTEAFF.

This chain uses TRBV6-6 with TRBJ2-7; D perhaps matches TRBD1 (6 bases). The CDR3 has 16 residues. V shed 2 bases and J shed 2 bases, with 16 bases lying between them. Per germline, CDR1 MNHNY and CDR2 SVGAGI (reference sequence). CDR3 sequence reads: CASSYLGQGIAYEQYF. Here the CDR3 DNA reads TGTGCCAGCAGTTACCTGGGGCAGGGGATCGCCTACGAGCAGTACTTC.

The gene calls are TRBV6-6 and TRBJ2-7; 9 bases align to TRBD1. Germline values: CDR1 MNHNY, CDR2 SVGAGI (reference sequence). V lost 6 bases, J lost 7 bases, and 10 bases stayed unmatched. The CDR3 spans 14 residues. The CDR3 protein is CASRPGTGFVEQYF. DNA for the CDR3: TGTGCCAGCAGGCCAGGGACAGGGTTCGTGGAGCAGTACTTC.

With regard to this clone: Other DNA sequences in this sample translate to the same CDR3. The chain has TRBV5-1 and TRBJ1-2; TRBD1 aligns across 8 bases. The germline V gene has CDR1 SGHRS and CDR2 YFSETQ. The CDR3 covers 15 residues. Trimming took 1 base from V and 8 from J; bases not matched to a gene: 10. This CDR3 is CASSLSQGAAGGYTF. CDR3 in DNA: TGCGCCAGCAGCTTGTCGCAGGGGGCGGCGGGGGGCTACACCTTC. Based on the CDR3 plus reference TRBV5-1 and TRBJ1-2, the full variable domain is KAGVTQTPRYLIKTRGQQVTLSCSPISGHRSVSWYQQTPGQGLQFLFEYFSETQRNKGNFPGRFSGRQFSNSRSEMNVSTLELGDSALYLCASSLSQGAAGGYTFGSGTRLTVV.

This chain links TRBV25-1 with TRBJ2-2; D unclear. The V gene lost 7 bases and the J gene lost 6 bases, with 12 bases spanning the gap. CDR3 length: 13 residues. The germline CDR1 and CDR2 sequences are MGHDK and SYGVNS. CDR3 in DNA: TGTGCCAGCACCGAATTAGATTCCGGGGAGCTGTTTTTT. It specifies CASTELDSGELFF.

This clone was recorded only once. The DNA of the CDR3 is TGTGCCACAAACGCGGGAATCCGCTATGGCTACACCTTC. It specifies CATNAGIRYGYTF. The chain uses TRBV6-5 and TRBJ1-2; no clear D gene. Germline V CDR1 and CDR2: MNHEY, SVGAGI. CDR3 length equals 13 residues. Trimming pared 10 bases from V and 4 bases from J, leaving 16 bases between.

The sample holds a few counts of this clone. The rearrangement joins TRBV3-1 (or the pseudogene TRBV3-2) to TRBJ1-3; a weak D match, TRBD1 (5 bases). This CDR3 is 15 amino acids long. In germline, CDR1 is LGHDT, CDR2 YNNKEL (reference sequence). Trimming stripped 4 bases from V and 0 bases from J, with 10 bases between. The CDR3 region is CASSPRDLSGNTIYF. The CDR3 nucleotides read TGTGCCAGCAGCCCCAGGGATCTCTCTGGAAACACCATATATTTT.

The DNA of the CDR3 is TGTGCCACCAGTGAGGGTCTTGTAGGGAGAACAGATACGCAGTATTTT. This encodes CATSEGLVGRTDTQYF. This sequence joins TRBV24-1 and TRBJ2-3, with D possibly being TRBD2 (5 bases). Trimming left V 4 bases short and J 3 bases short, with 16 bases between. This CDR3 region has 16 residues. Germline V gene sequence: CDR1 KGHDR, CDR2 SFDVKD.

V and J are TRBV28 and TRBJ1-1; TRBD1 aligns across 8 bases. The CDR3 loop spans 13 amino acids. The germline CDR1 and CDR2 sequences are MDHEN and SYDVKM. With V trimmed by 11 bases and J by 3 bases, 8 bases remained unmatched. The CDR3 sequence: CAVLRTGYTEAFF. Here the CDR3 DNA reads TGTGCCGTGCTAAGGACAGGGTACACTGAAGCTTTCTTT.

CDR3 sequence: CASSPADRGRDSSYEQYF. The DNA of the CDR3 is TGTGCCAGCAGCCCAGCCGACAGGGGGCGGGATAGCTCCTACGAGCAGTACTTC. The chain carries TRBV7-9 and TRBJ2-7; TRBD1 aligns across 10 bases. This CDR3 spans 18 amino acids. The junction had 13 bases not matched to a gene; V was cut back by 5 bases and J by 0 bases. Germline CDR1 is SEHNR and CDR2 is FQNEAQ (reference sequence).

This clone was counted a single time. CDR3 region: CAWSGAGANYGYTF. The CDR3 region has the DNA TGTGCCTGGAGTGGGGCAGGGGCTAACTATGGCTACACCTTC. This sequence joins TRBV30 and TRBJ1-2, with D perhaps matching TRBD1 (6 bases). V lost 1 base and J 0 bases, leaving 9 bases between the germline ends. Germline loops: CDR1 GTSNPN, CDR2 SVGIG (reference sequence). The length of the CDR3 is 14 residues.

This chain joins TRBV6-5 and TRBJ2-5, with D hard to call. The V end lost 4 bases, the J end lost 9 bases, and 12 bases lay between the germline ends. The CDR3 spans 12 residues. CDR1 and CDR2 (germline): MNHEY, SVGAGI. CDR3 nucleotide sequence: TGTGCCAGCAGTTCCCGGGTATCCCCCCAGTACTTC. Its protein is CASSSRVSPQYF.